The source of this T cell receptor beta chain is a study of blood T cell repertoires in COVID-19. Whole-study context: COVID-19 samples collected from the United States, Italy and Spain covered acute and convalescent phases. PBMCs, B-cell-depleted T cells, or T cells were the source of the cDNA or gDNA that made up the material.

Authors' methods: How many nucleated cells were present was estimated from reference gene primer amplification. The table came from immunoSEQ multiplex PCR; TCRdb's copy has only in-frame clones and leaves some out. The V and J calls and clone size come from that table; D and trimming were worked out from the DNA. The sample records 110,000 to 150,000 clones, roughly 80% being singletons. The specimen sequenced was peripheral blood. The source of this sequence is a man between 65 and 85 years old who had recovered from COVID-19.

DNA for the CDR3: TGTGCCAGCAGGTGGGCTAGGGAGGGGGAAGCTTTCTTT. Translating it yields CASRWAREGEAFF. This sequence joins TRBV7-2 and TRBJ1-1; tentatively, D is TRBD1 (5 bases). Trimming took off 6 bases at V and 8 bases at J, with 16 bases between the two ends. This CDR3 is 13 amino acids long. Germline values: CDR1 SGHTA, CDR2 FQGNSA.